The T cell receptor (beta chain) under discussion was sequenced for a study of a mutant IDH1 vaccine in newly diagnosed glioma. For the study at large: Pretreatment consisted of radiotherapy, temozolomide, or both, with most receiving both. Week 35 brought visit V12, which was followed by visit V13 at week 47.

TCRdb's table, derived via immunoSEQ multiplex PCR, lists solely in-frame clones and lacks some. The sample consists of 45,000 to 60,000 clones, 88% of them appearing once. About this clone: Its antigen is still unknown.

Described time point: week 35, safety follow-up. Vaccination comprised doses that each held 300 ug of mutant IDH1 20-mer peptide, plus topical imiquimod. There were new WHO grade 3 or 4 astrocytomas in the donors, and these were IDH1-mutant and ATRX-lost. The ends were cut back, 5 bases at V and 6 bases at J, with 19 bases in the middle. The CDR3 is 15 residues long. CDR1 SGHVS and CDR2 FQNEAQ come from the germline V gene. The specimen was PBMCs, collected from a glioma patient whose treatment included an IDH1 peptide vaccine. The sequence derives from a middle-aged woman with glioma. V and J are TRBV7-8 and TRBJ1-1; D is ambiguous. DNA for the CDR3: TGTGCCAGCAGCCACACCCCGGGGATCGGAGCTGAAGCTTTCTTT. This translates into CASSHTPGIGAEAFF.